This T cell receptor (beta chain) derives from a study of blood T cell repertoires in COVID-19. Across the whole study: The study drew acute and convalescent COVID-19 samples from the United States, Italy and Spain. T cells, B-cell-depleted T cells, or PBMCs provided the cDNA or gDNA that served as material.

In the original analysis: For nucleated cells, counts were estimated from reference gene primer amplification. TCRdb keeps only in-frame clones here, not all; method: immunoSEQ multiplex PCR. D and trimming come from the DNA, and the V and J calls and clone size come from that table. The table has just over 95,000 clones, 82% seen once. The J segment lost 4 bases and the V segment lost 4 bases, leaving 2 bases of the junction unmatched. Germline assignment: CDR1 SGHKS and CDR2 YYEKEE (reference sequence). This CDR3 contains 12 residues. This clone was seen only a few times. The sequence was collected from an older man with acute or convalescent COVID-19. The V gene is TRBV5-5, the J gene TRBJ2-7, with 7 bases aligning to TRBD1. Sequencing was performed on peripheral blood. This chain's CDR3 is CASSTQGYEQYF. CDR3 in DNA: TGTGCCAGCAGCACACAGGGGTACGAGCAGTACTTC.